This T cell receptor beta chain was obtained from a study of a mutant IDH1 vaccine in newly diagnosed glioma. About the research overall: Vaccination began 4-6 weeks post radiotherapy alone, or with temozolomide cycles.

Data came from immunoSEQ multiplex PCR; TCRdb stores just in-frame clones and leaves some out. This table has roughly 54,000 clones, approximately 80% appearing once. As regards this clone: No antigen is known for it.

This CDR3 spans 14 amino acids. V was cut by 2 bases and J by 4 bases, with 10 bases left in between. Germline values: CDR1 SGHDN, CDR2 FVKESK. Time point denoted: week 35, safety follow-up. One vaccine dose held 300 ug of mutant IDH1 20-mer peptide and came with topical imiquimod. V gene TRBV14 combines with J gene TRBJ2-3; a possible D gene is TRBD1 (6 bases). The sequence derives from a woman aged 18-30 years with glioma. The sequencing here drew on PBMCs, taken from a glioma patient whose treatment included an IDH1 peptide vaccine. CDR3: CASSQRQGPDTQYF. For the CDR3, the DNA is TGTGCCAGCAGCCAACGGCAGGGGCCAGATACGCAGTATTTT.